This paragraph reports one T cell receptor (beta chain). The primer mix had 60 Vbeta and 13 Jbeta primers. Here immunoSEQ multiplex PCR was the method, and the copy in TCRdb shows in-frame clones only, minus some. The repertoire holds some 150,000 clones, with around 80% as singletons. The entry originates in a study of cytomegalovirus exposure and HLA in healthy donors. This CDR3 comprises 14 residues. Trimming took 1 base from V and 1 from J, leaving 9 bases between them. CDR1 and CDR2 from the germline V gene are SQVTM and ANQGSEA. The chain uses TRBV29-1 and TRBJ2-3; TRBD2 might be the D (5 bases). The sample taken for sequencing was PBMCs. This sequence was found in a man aged 18 to 29 in good health and CMV-seropositive. The DNA for the CDR3 is TGCAGCGTTGAAGGTCTTAGCGGCACAGATACGCAGTATTTT. Translation gives CSVEGLSGTDTQYF.